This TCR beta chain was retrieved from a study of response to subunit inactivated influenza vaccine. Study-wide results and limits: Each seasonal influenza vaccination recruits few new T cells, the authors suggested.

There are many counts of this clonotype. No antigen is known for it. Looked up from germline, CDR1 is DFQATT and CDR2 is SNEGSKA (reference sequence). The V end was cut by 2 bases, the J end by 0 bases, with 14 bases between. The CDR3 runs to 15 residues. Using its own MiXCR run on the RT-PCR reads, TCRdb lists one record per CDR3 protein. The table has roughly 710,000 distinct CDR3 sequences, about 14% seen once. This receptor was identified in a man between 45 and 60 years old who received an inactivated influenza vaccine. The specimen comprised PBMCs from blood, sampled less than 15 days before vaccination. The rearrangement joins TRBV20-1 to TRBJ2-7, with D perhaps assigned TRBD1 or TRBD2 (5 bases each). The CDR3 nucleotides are TGCAGTGCTAGATCCGTTGGGGACGGCTCCTACGAGCAGTACTTC. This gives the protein CSARSVGDGSYEQYF.